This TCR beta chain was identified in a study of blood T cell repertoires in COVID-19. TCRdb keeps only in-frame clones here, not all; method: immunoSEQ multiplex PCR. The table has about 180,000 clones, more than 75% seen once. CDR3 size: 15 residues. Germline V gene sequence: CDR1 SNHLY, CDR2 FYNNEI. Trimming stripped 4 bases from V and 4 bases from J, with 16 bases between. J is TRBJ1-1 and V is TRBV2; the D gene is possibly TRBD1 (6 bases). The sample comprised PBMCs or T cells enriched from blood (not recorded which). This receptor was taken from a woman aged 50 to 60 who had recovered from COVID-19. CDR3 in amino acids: CASSAYLGGGTEAFF. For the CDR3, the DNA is TGTGCCAGCAGTGCGTATTTAGGGGGGGGCACTGAAGCTTTCTTT.